This T cell receptor (beta chain) was identified during a study of T cell clonotyping in hematopoietic cell transplantation. Study conclusions and caveats: No sorting was done, leaving CD4 and CD8 contributions mixed.

Profiling relied on immunoSEQ multiplex PCR, and the TCRdb table lists in-frame clones only, not all of them. The sample includes 7,000 to 10,000 clones, about 70% of them seen just once. This CDR3 is built from 14 residues. CDR1 and CDR2 from the germline V gene are SGHNT and YENEEA. Trimming removed 5 bases from V and 6 bases from J; junction bases left unmatched: 8. Worth noting for this clone: Its antigen is not known.

The sequenced sample was peripheral blood mononuclear cells, obtained 100 days after allogeneic stem cell transplant. The sequence was collected from a male patient aged 60 to 75 who had an allogeneic stem cell transplant from an unrelated donor, so the T cells may come from the graft donor. Some clones in this sample may be carry-over from other donors' samples. The gene calls are TRBV11-3 and TRBJ2-3; TRBD1 matches 7 bases. In DNA, the CDR3 is TGTGCCAGCAGCAGACAGGGTGGGATCGATACGCAGTATTTT. Amino acid sequence: CASSRQGGIDTQYF. Filled out from reference TRBV11-3 and TRBJ2-3, the complete variable domain reads EAGVVQSPRYKIIEKKQPVAFWCNPISGHNTLYWYLQNLGQGPELLIRYENEEAVDDSQLPKDRFSAERLKGVDSTLKIQPAELGDSAVYLCASSRQGGIDTQYFGPGTRLTVL.